This TCR beta chain was retrieved from a study of blood T cell repertoires in COVID-19 (dated by TCRdb to 2018 to 2020). Study-wide context: Collaborator samples came from the United States, Italy and Spain and covered acute and convalescent phases of COVID-19. The repertoires were made available in a free public database intended to serve as a resource for research on the immune response to SARS-CoV-2. The prospective study material was composed of cDNA or gDNA derived from T cells, B-cell-depleted T cells, or PBMCs. Where available, HLA class I and class II types were taken from metadata supplied by the sample provider and were not determined by assay-based typing. Sample metadata almost always included a de-identified subject ID, COVID-19 status, age in years and sex. The samples were drawn from two sources: the first 160 participants of the ongoing ImmuneRACE study, and 1,254 subjects contributed by 6 global collaborators. Subjects who had been exposed to COVID-19, were actively infected with it, or had recovered from it provided the deeply sampled blood TCRbeta repertoires that made up the dataset. Study-level results and caveats: Clinical and demographic metadata were provided uncurated, with the amount varying by source and participant.

Whole blood was collected in K2EDTA tubes by collaborating institutions according to the institutions' own protocols. For TCRbeta analysis, collaborators shipped samples in one of three forms: frozen whole blood, isolated PBMCs, or DNA extracted from either of those sample types. A note on this clone: There is no known antigen for this receptor. No quality values exist for individual bases; no much larger clone is one base distant.

TCRbeta CDR3 regions were amplified from genomic DNA by means of the immunoSEQ Assay, a bias-controlled multiplex PCR. From the authors' description of their analysis: Nucleated cell counts per sample were estimated from amplification of reference gene primers within the assay. Sequence reads were collapsed and filtered to measure the absolute abundance of every unique TCRbeta CDR3 rearrangement. Productive Simpson clonality was computed per sample as the square root of Simpson's diversity index over productive rearrangements. TCRdb's version of the immuneACCESS table is confined to in-frame rearrangements and falls short of the full clone set. An unresolved V gene accounts for under half of the shortfall where checked; the remainder is of unknown origin. The V and J calls and clone size are taken from that table; D and trimming were inferred from the DNA. Present in this sample are 120,000 to 150,000 clones, around nine tenths of which were seen just once. The ten largest clones capture approximately 2.5% of the sample.

CDR1 and CDR2 (LGHNA, YSLEER) derive from the germline V gene. CDR3 length: 17 amino acids, cysteine to phenylalanine. Only the CDR3 region is kept as DNA, spanning 51 bases read in frame from base 1. Germline trimming amounts to 0 bases on V and 5 bases on J, with 6 as the count of junction bases outside the gene matches. This receptor was identified in a human donor in a cohort sampled during active COVID-19. This chain joins TRBV4-3 to TRBJ2-5; TRBD2 aligns with 13 central bases. Sequenced sample: peripheral blood. CDR3 region: CASSQDLLAGGGETQYF. The nucleotides are TGCGCCAGCAGCCAAGATCTACTAGCGGGAGGGGGGGAGACCCAGTACTTC.